The T cell receptor (beta chain) described here comes from a study of T cells after yellow fever vaccination. Background on the study: Researchers used SMART-Seq v4 Ultra Low Input to prepare fractions that had low cell numbers.

5'RACE template switching added a universal primer site and UMIs to TCR cDNA. From the 5' RACE reads, TCRdb called clonotypes with MiXCR, one entry per CDR3 protein. The repertoire consists of fewer than 650,000 distinct CDR3 sequences, with 21% occurring once and the leading ten covering about 15%. The specimen was PBMCs, collected roughly 23 days after the first yellow fever vaccination. The source is a man in his late teens or twenties who received the YFV17D yellow fever vaccine.

CDR3 in amino acids: CASSYRGRDTDTQYF. As DNA, the CDR3 is TGTGCCAGCAGCTACAGGGGGCGCGACACAGATACGCAGTATTTT. This sequence joins TRBV7-9 and TRBJ2-3; 9 bases are shared with TRBD1. After removal of 4 bases from V and 2 bases from J, the junction contained 4 bases not matched to a gene. Germline V CDR1 and CDR2: SEHNR, FQNEAQ (reference sequence). The CDR3 has 15 amino acids.